Listed here are 13 T cell receptor beta chains from one sample, sequenced in a study of molecular identifiers for immune sequencing clone quantification. TCRdb independently ran MiXCR on the PCR reads; one entry per CDR3 protein. The sample records 460,000 or so distinct CDR3 sequences, about a fifth being singletons. The sequenced material came from naive CD8+ T cells from blood, with Jurkat cell RNA spiked in. Subset denoted: FACS-sorted CD8+CD4-CCR7+CD45RA+ naive T cells. The receptors here all came from a human donor in good health. Some libraries in this study had Jurkat cell RNA spiked in.

About this clonotype: A much larger clone differs from this one at a single base, so this may be a read error. The chain is built from TRBV7-8 and TRBJ2-1; 7 bases line up with TRBD1. The germline gives CDR1 SGHVS, CDR2 FQNEAQ. The CDR3 is 14 amino acids. The CDR3 DNA follows: TGTGCCATATCCCCGATAAGACAGGGCGATGAGCGGTTCTTC. Translating it yields CAISPIRQGDERFF.

This clonotype appeared many times. The gene calls are TRBV4-3 and TRBJ1-1, with a possible D match to TRBD1 (5 bases). Trimming left V 0 bases short and J 5 bases short, with 10 bases between. CDR1 is LGHNA and CDR2 is YSLEER in the germline V gene. This CDR3 contains 14 residues. The CDR3 DNA reads as TGCGCCAGCAGCCAAGACACCTGGGGGACTGAAGCTTTCTTT. The encoded protein is CASSQDTWGTEAFF.

This clonotype appeared a few times. Mismatch with germline at one junction end may stem from a read error. The rearrangement links TRBV20-1 to TRBJ2-2; D uncertain. The length of the CDR3 is 13 residues. Germline V CDR1 and CDR2: DFQATT, SNEGSKA (reference sequence). The CDR3, as DNA: TGCAGTGCTGGAGACCACAAGACCGGGGAGCTGTTTTTT. Translated, it gives CSAGDHKTGELFF.

This clonotype was seen a handful of times. The V call is TRBV3-1, the J call TRBJ2-2; possible D gene TRBD2, 5 bases. This CDR3 comprises 13 residues. The V end lost 4 bases, the J end lost 5 bases, and 8 bases lay between the germline ends. Germline-derived CDR1 and CDR2 are LGHDT and YNNKEL (reference sequence). CDR3 sequence (DNA): TGTGCCAGCAGCCTAGGGAGAACCGGGGAGCTGTTTTTT. It yields the protein CASSLGRTGELFF.

V is TRBV6-2 or TRBV6-3 and J is TRBJ2-3; possibly TRBD1 for D (6 bases). The CDR3 sequence is 13 residues long. The germline CDR1 and CDR2 sequences are MNHEY and SVGEGT. Trimming left V 7 bases short and J 0 bases short, with 8 bases between. CDR3 sequence reads: CASNRASTDTQYF. The CDR3 DNA follows: TGTGCCAGCAACAGGGCAAGCACAGATACGCAGTATTTT.

In its sample, this clonotype was seen many times. The V and J genes are TRBV13 and TRBJ2-4; D is possibly TRBD1 (6 bases). The CDR3 spans 16 residues. Trimming removed 5 bases at V and 4 bases at J, with 18 bases between. Germline CDR1 reads PRHDT; CDR2 reads FYEKMQ (reference sequence). CDR3 region: CASSAPETGRKNIQYF. In nucleotides, the CDR3 is TGTGCCAGCAGCGCTCCCGAGACAGGCCGGAAAAACATTCAGTACTTC.

This clonotype appeared a few times. CDR3 sequence reads: CASSSLGRNTEAFF. The CDR3 DNA sequence: TGTGCCAGCAGTTCATTAGGTCGAAACACTGAAGCTTTCTTT. The chain carries TRBV3-1 and TRBJ1-1, with no clear D. The CDR3 spans 14 residues. The V end was cut by 6 bases, the J end by 2 bases, with 13 bases between. From germline, CDR1 is LGHDT and CDR2 YNNKEL (reference sequence). Based on the CDR3 plus reference TRBV3-1 and TRBJ1-1, the full variable domain is DTAVSQTPKYLVTQMGNDKSIKCEQNLGHDTMYWYKQDSKKFLKIMFSYNNKELIINETVPNRFSPKSPDKAHLNLHINSLELGDSAVYFCASSSLGRNTEAFFGQGTRLTVV.

Concerning this clonotype: This may come from a read error, since a much larger clone is one base off. The chain links TRBV7-9 to TRBJ1-5, with D unclear. Germline-derived CDR1 and CDR2 are SEHNR and FQNEAQ (reference sequence). The length of the CDR3 is 14 residues. The CDR3 reads CASSLVGQKEPQRF. The CDR3 nucleotides read TGTGCCAGCAGCTTAGTCGGGCAGAAGGAGCCCCAGCGTTTT. The full variable domain, in which reference TRBV7-9 and TRBJ1-5 provide the parts outside the CDR3, is DTGVSQNPRHKITKRGQNVTFRCDPISEHNRLYWYRQTLGQGPEFLTYFQNEAQLEKSRLLSDRFSAERPKGSFSTLEIQRTEQGDSAMYLCASSLVGQKEPQRFGDGTRLSIL.

This clonotype showed up just a few times. The rearrangement uses TRBV20-1 and TRBJ2-3; 7 bases are a match to TRBD2. The V and J ends lost 0 bases and 8 bases, in that order; junction bases with no gene match: 5. Germline V CDR1 and CDR2: DFQATT, SNEGSKA (reference sequence). This CDR3 spans 13 amino acids. This CDR3 is CSARDRREGTQYF. The CDR3 coding sequence is TGCAGTGCTAGAGATCGGAGGGAGGGTACGCAGTATTTT.

This clonotype was picked up a small number of times. The V call is TRBV7-9, the J call TRBJ2-5; D call uncertain. Germline assignment: CDR1 SEHNR and CDR2 FQNEAQ (reference sequence). The V end was cut by 0 bases, the J end by 4 bases, with 9 bases between. This CDR3 is built from 14 residues. Here the CDR3 reads CASSLAGSIETQYF. In nucleotides, the CDR3 is TGTGCCAGCAGCTTAGCGGGTTCAATAGAGACCCAGTACTTC.

The chain is built from TRBV19 and TRBJ2-3, with a possible D match to TRBD2 (6 bases). Per the germline V gene, CDR1 is LNHDA and CDR2 is SQIVND (reference sequence). CDR3 size: 18 residues. V was trimmed by 3 bases and J by 0 bases, leaving 19 bases between them. CDR3 protein: CASSINRMPGTSTDTQYF. CDR3 nucleotides: TGTGCCAGTAGTATCAACAGGATGCCCGGGACTAGCACAGATACGCAGTATTTT.

The chain combines TRBV7-8 with TRBJ1-1; D not certain. The CDR3 runs to 14 residues. Germline CDR1 reads SGHVS; CDR2 reads FQNEAQ. Deletions cut 2 bases from V and 4 bases from J, with 11 bases between. CDR3 region: CASSLWGSSTEAFF. CDR3 coding DNA: TGTGCCAGCAGCTTATGGGGAAGCAGCACTGAAGCTTTCTTT.

J is TRBJ2-5 and V is TRBV20-1; D not certain. The V end was cut by 3 bases, the J end by 0 bases, with 8 bases between. The CDR3 has 13 residues. Per germline, CDR1 DFQATT and CDR2 SNEGSKA (reference sequence). CDR3 loop: CSARTRYQETQYF. CDR3 DNA sequence: TGCAGTGCTAGGACCAGGTACCAAGAGACCCAGTACTTC.